One and the same sample provided the 15 T cell receptor beta chains below, sequenced in a study of cytomegalovirus exposure and HLA in healthy donors. Primers: 60 Vbeta forward and 13 Jbeta reverse. Measured with immunoSEQ multiplex PCR; TCRdb has only the in-frame clones, and not every one. The table lists about 160,000 clones, more than 65% of them singletons. Material for sequencing was PBMCs. These receptors all come from a woman in her 50s in good health and CMV-seronegative.

The chain has TRBV5-1 and TRBJ2-3; 7 bases line up with TRBD2. Germline V gives CDR1 SGHRS, CDR2 YFSETQ. The length of the CDR3 is 17 residues. The trim removed 0 bases at V and 0 bases at J, leaving 7 bases unmatched. CDR3 sequence reads: CASSLGTTSVSTDTQYF. The CDR3 DNA is TGCGCCAGCAGCTTGGGGACTACTAGCGTGAGCACAGATACGCAGTATTTT.

The rearrangement joins TRBV5-1 to TRBJ1-2; TRBD1 matches 9 bases. The CDR3 spans 13 residues. Trimming cost V 7 bases and J 7 bases; bases outside gene matches: 8. Germline values: CDR1 SGHRS, CDR2 YFSETQ. In DNA, the CDR3 is TGCGCCAGCCGTGGACAGGGGTACGGTGGCTACACCTTC. Translated: CASRGQGYGGYTF.

This chain uses TRBV9 with TRBJ2-1; 7 bases match TRBD2. Per the germline V gene, CDR1 is SGDLS and CDR2 is YYNGEE. The CDR3 totals 16 residues. The J segment lost 2 bases and the V segment lost 3 bases, leaving 8 bases of the junction unmatched. This chain's CDR3 is CASSATTGGPYNEQFF. CDR3 sequence (DNA): TGTGCCAGCAGCGCCACCACGGGGGGACCCTACAATGAGCAGTTCTTC.

The chain links TRBV4-2 to TRBJ2-1, with D unresolved. Germline loops: CDR1 LGHNA, CDR2 YNFKEQ. Trimming removed 0 bases from V and 4 bases from J, with 4 bases in between. The CDR3 spans 13 residues. CDR3 residues: CASSQDLYNEQFF. The CDR3 DNA reads as TGTGCCAGCAGCCAAGATTTATACAATGAGCAGTTCTTC.

This chain uses TRBV28 with TRBJ1-5, with TRBD1 matching 9 bases. CDR3 size: 15 residues. CDR1 and CDR2 from the germline V gene are MDHEN and SYDVKM. Germline trimming cut 6 bases from V and 3 bases from J; bases unmatched to any gene: 6. DNA for the CDR3: TGTGCCAGCAGGCTCACAGGGGGCATCAATCAGCCCCAGCATTTT. Translating it yields CASRLTGGINQPQHF.

This clone was seen a few times. The chain has TRBV28 and TRBJ2-3, with TRBD2 matching 13 bases. The germline CDR1 and CDR2 sequences are MDHEN and SYDVKM. The J segment lost 0 bases and the V segment lost 7 bases, leaving 13 bases of the junction unmatched. The CDR3 extends over 19 amino acids. As DNA, the CDR3 is TGTGCCAGCACCCCAGGCGGGACTAGCGGGACCCATAGCACAGATACGCAGTATTTT. It encodes CASTPGGTSGTHSTDTQYF.

The chain recombines TRBV4-3 with TRBJ2-1, with D possibly being TRBD1 (5 bases). This CDR3 is built from 14 residues. Germline values: CDR1 LGHNA, CDR2 YSLEER. Trimming took off 1 base at V and 5 bases at J, with 9 bases between the two ends. The CDR3 nucleotides read TGCGCCAGCAGCCAAGCCCGCAGGGACAATGAGCAGTTCTTC. This codes for CASSQARRDNEQFF.

The rearrangement links TRBV7-8 to TRBJ2-1, with 11 bases lining up with TRBD2. The ends lost 5 bases at V and 5 bases at J; junction bases unmatched: 5. The CDR3 totals 15 residues. Per the germline V gene, CDR1 is SGHVS and CDR2 is FQNEAQ. CDR3 residues: CASSPSGGSNNEQFF. Here the CDR3 DNA reads TGTGCCAGCAGCCCTAGCGGGGGGTCCAACAATGAGCAGTTCTTC.

With regard to this clone: Different DNA sequences within this sample yield the same CDR3. This chain uses TRBV5-1 with TRBJ2-1; TRBD2 might be the D (6 bases). V lost 3 bases and J 4 bases, leaving 11 bases between the germline ends. Germline V lookup: CDR1 SGHRS, CDR2 YFSETQ. The CDR3 spans 14 residues. CDR3 in DNA: TGCGCCAGCAGCTCCTCCGGGGGATACAATGAGCAGTTCTTC. The encoded protein is CASSSSGGYNEQFF.

CDR3 DNA: TGTGCCAGCAGTTTATTCTACCGGGAGGAGCAGTTCTTC. This translates into CASSLFYREEQFF. The chain joins TRBV27 to TRBJ2-1; maybe TRBD2 (6 bases). The CDR3 has 13 residues. V was clipped by 1 base and J by 10 bases, with 11 bases between them. Per the germline V gene, CDR1 is MNHEY and CDR2 is SMNVEV (reference sequence).

This chain joins TRBV7-8 and TRBJ2-5, with D perhaps TRBD1 (6 bases). The V gene lost 5 bases and the J gene lost 2 bases, with 15 bases spanning the gap. The CDR3 loop spans 15 amino acids. Germline lookup yields CDR1 SGHVS and CDR2 FQNEAQ. The CDR3 spells CASSQMTGQQETQYF. The CDR3, as DNA: TGTGCCAGCAGCCAAATGACAGGACAACAAGAGACCCAGTACTTC.

This rearrangement joins TRBV2 to TRBJ1-5, with unresolved D. Germline V lookup: CDR1 SNHLY, CDR2 FYNNEI. The ends were cut back, 5 bases at V and 9 bases at J, with 8 bases in the middle. This CDR3 is built from 11 residues. The CDR3 region is CASSLAWPQHF. As DNA, the CDR3 is TGTGCCAGCAGTCTAGCTTGGCCCCAGCATTTT. The entire variable domain, with the rest obtained from reference TRBV2 and TRBJ1-5, is as follows: EPEVTQTPSHQVTQMGQEVILRCVPISNHLYFYWYRQILGQKVEFLVSFYNNEISEKSEIFDDQFSVERPDGSNFTLKIRSTKLEDSAMYFCASSLAWPQHFGDGTRLSIL.

This clone has more than one count but fewer than ten. The chain links TRBV4-1 to TRBJ2-7; 9 bases match TRBD1. V lost 1 base to trimming and J lost 4 bases; unmatched junction nucleotides: 5. The CDR3 totals 15 residues. CDR1 is MGHRA and CDR2 is YSYEKL in the germline V gene. CDR3 loop: CASSQVLQGAYEQYF. CDR3 in DNA: TGCGCCAGCAGCCAAGTCTTACAGGGGGCTTACGAGCAGTACTTC.

V and J are TRBV11-3 and TRBJ2-7; D uncertain. This CDR3 region has 17 residues. The germline V gene has CDR1 SGHNT and CDR2 YENEEA. Trimming removed 5 bases from V and 2 bases from J, with 22 bases in between. The chain's CDR3 is CASSPPRMKTGTYEQYF. The CDR3 DNA follows: TGTGCCAGCAGCCCACCCCGGATGAAGACGGGTACCTACGAGCAGTACTTC. The whole variable domain, filled in from reference TRBV11-3 and TRBJ2-7, reads EAGVVQSPRYKIIEKKQPVAFWCNPISGHNTLYWYLQNLGQGPELLIRYENEEAVDDSQLPKDRFSAERLKGVDSTLKIQPAELGDSAVYLCASSPPRMKTGTYEQYFGPGTRLTVT.

The CDR3 DNA reads as TGTGCCAGCAGCGCCGAGACAGGGGCTGGAAACACCATATATTTT. As protein: CASSAETGAGNTIYF. The genes are TRBV9 and TRBJ1-3; 8 bases line up with TRBD1. CDR1 is SGDLS and CDR2 is YYNGEE in the germline V gene. V shed 3 bases and J 2 bases; nucleotides not matched to a gene: 4. The CDR3 runs to 15 residues.